These 23 T cell receptor beta chains share one sample of origin, sequenced in a study of response to subunit inactivated influenza vaccine (dated by TCRdb to 2016 to 2018). Preparation of the library involved RT-PCR. Sequencing was performed on an Illumina HiSeq 2500. The public reads were quality trimmed at Q25 with fastp and then assembled into clones with MiXCR by TCRdb, keeping productive beta chains. When rows share a CDR3 protein, they turn into one entry using the most common DNA and genes. The sample has 700,000 to 900,000 distinct CDR3 sequences on record, 21% of them singletons. The ten largest clones take up 10% to 13% of the sample. The sample in question was PBMCs from blood, obtained roughly 5 days after vaccination. These receptors all come from a man aged 45-65 years who received an inactivated influenza vaccine. Donor details come from another sample of the same person, matched by shared clones.

In this sample, this clonotype turned up a few times. This chain connects TRBV20-1 to TRBJ2-1; TRBD1 agrees at 8 bases. The CDR3 extends over 14 amino acids. J gave up 4 bases and V 6 bases, and 8 bases lay outside the gene matches. Germline values: CDR1 DFQATT, CDR2 SNEGSKA (reference sequence). CDR3 sequence (DNA): TGCAGTGCCGCGGAGACAGGGGTTTACAATGAGCAGTTCTTC. Its translation: CSAAETGVYNEQFF.

This clonotype has just a few counts. V gene TRBV11-1 combines with J gene TRBJ2-7, with D possibly matching TRBD2 (5 bases). The CDR3 contains 15 residues. Looked up from germline, CDR1 is SGHAT and CDR2 is FQDESV (reference sequence). Deletions cut 5 bases from V and 2 bases from J, with 16 bases between. As DNA, the CDR3 is TGTGCCAGCAGCCGCCTCGGGCGGGCGACCTACGAGCAGTACTTC. Protein product: CASSRLGRATYEQYF.

The chain recombines TRBV20-1 with TRBJ2-7; D may be TRBD2 (5 bases). The germline V gene has CDR1 DFQATT and CDR2 SNEGSKA (reference sequence). The CDR3 has 17 residues. V was trimmed by 6 bases and J by 1 base, leaving 25 bases between them. The CDR3 bases are TGCAGTGCACTACCCGGGGAAGGACGCAGATTTTCCTACGAGCAGTACTTC. Translated: CSALPGEGRRFSYEQYF.

The chain carries TRBV6-1 and TRBJ2-3; TRBD1 matches at 9 bases. There are 14 residues in the CDR3. CDR1 and CDR2 (germline): MNHNS, SASEGT. The V gene end was trimmed by 6 bases and the J gene end by 2 bases; junction bases not matched to a gene: 3. The CDR3 DNA follows: TGTGCCAGCAGACAGGGGGCCTACACAGATACGCAGTATTTT. This sequence encodes CASRQGAYTDTQYF.

In this sample, this clonotype turned up a few times. This chain joins TRBV24-1 and TRBJ2-3, with TRBD1 as a possible D gene (5 bases). Per germline, CDR1 KGHDR and CDR2 SFDVKD. CDR3 length: 16 amino acids. The V end lost 3 bases, the J end lost 0 bases, and 12 bases lay between the germline ends. CDR3 in DNA: TGTGCCACCAGTGATACGACAGCAACTAGCACAGATACGCAGTATTTT. Protein: CATSDTTATSTDTQYF.

There are a few counts of this clonotype. The chain couples TRBV6-5 to TRBJ2-7; D possibly matches TRBD1 or TRBD2 (5 bases each). The germline gives CDR1 MNHEY, CDR2 SVGAGI. With 1 base removed from V and 2 bases from J, the gap between germline ends came to 9 bases. This CDR3 has 14 amino acids. The CDR3, as DNA: TGTGCCAGCAGTTACTTTGGGACCCCCTACGAGCAGTACTTC. Its translation: CASSYFGTPYEQYF.

This chain uses TRBV2 with TRBJ2-5; D assignment may be TRBD1 or TRBD2 (5 bases each). Per germline, CDR1 SNHLY and CDR2 FYNNEI. CDR3 size: 12 residues. V lost 2 bases, J lost 9 bases, and 10 bases lay in between. CDR3: CASSEIGTAQYF. CDR3 nucleotides: TGTGCCAGCAGTGAAATCGGGACGGCCCAGTACTTC.

This clonotype has just a few counts. J is TRBJ2-1 and V is TRBV5-1; the D call may be TRBD1 or TRBD2 (5 bases each). Germline V gene sequence: CDR1 SGHRS, CDR2 YFSETQ. The CDR3 length is 14 residues. With 2 bases removed from V and 10 bases from J, the gap between germline ends came to 16 bases. In DNA, the CDR3 is TGCGCCAGCAGCTTAGAGGGACCGAGAGGCGAGCAGTTCTTC. Translation gives CASSLEGPRGEQFF.

The chain recombines TRBV5-4 with TRBJ2-7; possible D gene TRBD1, 6 bases. V was cut by 2 bases and J by 2 bases, with 14 bases left in between. CDR3 length: 15 amino acids. The germline CDR1 and CDR2 sequences are SGHNT and YYREEE (reference sequence). CDR3: CASSFLGTLPYEQYF. Here the CDR3 DNA reads TGTGCCAGCAGCTTCCTCGGGACACTCCCCTACGAGCAGTACTTC.

The rearrangement uses TRBV6-1 and TRBJ2-1, with a tentative D call TRBD1 (6 bases). Germline V gene sequence: CDR1 MNHNS, CDR2 SASEGT. Trimming left V 6 bases short and J 1 base short, with 16 bases between. This CDR3 has 16 residues. The CDR3 here is CASSLTGPRSYNEQFF. In DNA, the CDR3 is TGTGCCAGCAGCCTCACAGGGCCTCGGTCCTACAATGAGCAGTTCTTC.

The J gene is TRBJ2-7, the V gene TRBV7-2; no clear D. This CDR3 is built from 14 residues. CDR1 and CDR2 (germline): SGHTA, FQGNSA. Trimming removed 5 bases at V and 6 bases at J, with 17 bases between. The CDR3 region has the DNA TGTGCCAGCAGCCTTAACCGTTGGATCGGCGAGCAGTACTTC. It translates to CASSLNRWIGEQYF.

This clonotype was observed a few times. The rearrangement joins TRBV20-1 to TRBJ2-5; 7 bases match TRBD1. Trimming took 1 base from V and 3 from J; bases not matched to a gene: 2. This CDR3 region has 13 residues. Per germline, CDR1 DFQATT and CDR2 SNEGSKA (reference sequence). This CDR3 reads CSARAGTEETQYF. The CDR3, as DNA: TGCAGTGCTAGAGCAGGGACAGAAGAGACCCAGTACTTC.

On this clonotype: One end of the junction varies from germline; a read error may be responsible. The genes are TRBV18 and TRBJ2-7, with TRBD1 matching 8 bases. This CDR3 comprises 12 residues. The germline gives CDR1 KGHSH, CDR2 LQKENI. Written as DNA, the CDR3 is TGTGCCAGCTCACCCGGACAGGGTTTGAGGGTCTTC. This encodes CASSPGQGLRVF.

J is TRBJ2-4 and V is TRBV25-1, with D maybe TRBD2 (6 bases). The CDR3 extends over 14 amino acids. The germline V gene encodes CDR1 MGHDK and CDR2 SYGVNS. Trimming stripped 3 bases from V and 9 bases from J, with 15 bases between. The DNA of the CDR3 is TGTGCCAGCAGTGAGGCGGGACCCCAATCCATTCAGTACTTC. This gives the protein CASSEAGPQSIQYF.

This clonotype has just a few counts. The chain has TRBV20-1 and TRBJ2-1; weak D call: TRBD2 (6 bases). V was pared by 1 base and J by 4 bases, with 14 bases between. The CDR3 is 15 amino acids. The germline gives CDR1 DFQATT, CDR2 SNEGSKA (reference sequence). The CDR3 coding sequence is TGCAGTGCTAGAGGACGGACGGGAGTGTACAATGAGCAGTTCTTC. It translates to CSARGRTGVYNEQFF.

The rearrangement uses TRBV6-1 and TRBJ2-3, with 8 bases fitting TRBD1. From germline, CDR1 is MNHNS and CDR2 SASEGT. The CDR3 is made up of 15 amino acids. V lost 7 bases and J lost 2; bases outside the gene matches: 8. CDR3 DNA sequence: TGTGCCAGCACCTCCTGGACAGGGATCACAGATACGCAGTATTTT. Its translation: CASTSWTGITDTQYF.

CDR3 residues: CAISGGQLNMNTEAFF. DNA for the CDR3: TGTGCCATCAGTGGGGGACAGCTCAATATGAACACTGAAGCTTTCTTT. This chain uses TRBV10-3 with TRBJ1-1, with 7 bases identical to TRBD1. Germline V CDR1 and CDR2: ENHRY, SYGVKD. V dropped 4 bases and J dropped 0; count of bases not matched to a gene: 8. CDR3 length equals 16 residues.

This clonotype has only a few counts. The rearrangement uses TRBV29-1 and TRBJ2-5; D not certain. Looked up from germline, CDR1 is SQVTM and CDR2 is ANQGSEA. V was clipped by 5 bases and J by 5 bases, with 9 bases between them. This CDR3 has 11 residues. CDR3 nucleotides: TGCAGCGTTAATAGCCCGGAGACCCAGTACTTC. Translating gives CSVNSPETQYF.

The chain links TRBV21-1 to TRBJ1-4. TRBV21-1 is a recognized pseudogene. This CDR3 has 16 residues. Written as DNA, the CDR3 is TGTGCCAGCAGCAAACGTGCCGCGAGATCTAATGAAAAACTGTTTTTT. It codes for CASSKRAARSNEKLFF.

V and J are TRBV7-2 and TRBJ2-1; D unresolved. This CDR3 is built from 12 residues. Trimming shortened V by 6 bases and J by 5 bases, and 8 bases separated the two germline ends. Germline CDR1 and CDR2: SGHTA and FQGNSA. This CDR3 reads CASSQRNNEQFF. In nucleotides, the CDR3 is TGTGCCAGCAGTCAAAGGAACAATGAGCAGTTCTTC.

This chain connects TRBV7-2 to TRBJ2-3; perhaps TRBD2 as D (6 bases). V dropped 0 bases and J dropped 4 bases, with 17 bases sitting between them. This CDR3 comprises 17 residues. The germline V gene encodes CDR1 SGHTA and CDR2 FQGNSA. CDR3 sequence: CASSLAGEVIGADTQYF. The CDR3 bases are TGTGCCAGCAGCTTAGCAGGGGAGGTGATTGGGGCAGATACGCAGTATTTT. Variable domain in full (rest from reference TRBV7-2 and TRBJ2-3): GAGVSQSPSNKVTEKGKDVELRCDPISGHTALYWYRQSLGQGLEFLIYFQGNSAPDKSGLPSDRFSAERTGGSVSTLTIQRTQQEDSAVYLCASSLAGEVIGADTQYFGPGTRLTVL.

This clonotype was found once. The junction differs from germline at one of its ends, possibly a read error. This chain links TRBV2 with TRBJ2-1; 16 bases line up with TRBD2. CDR1 SNHLY and CDR2 FYNNEI come from the germline V gene. The CDR3 has 19 residues. The CDR3 protein is CTSSAKGLAGGPSYNEQFF. CDR3 nucleotide sequence: TGTACCAGCAGTGCAAAGGGACTAGCGGGAGGGCCGTCCTACAATGAGCAGTTCTTC.

The table lists this clonotype with a few counts. The chain combines TRBV15 with TRBJ2-1; possible D gene TRBD2, 6 bases. V lost 5 bases and J lost 10, with 15 bases in between. Germline V gene sequence: CDR1 LNHNV, CDR2 YYDKDF (reference sequence). The CDR3 totals 13 residues. The CDR3 here is CATSPNGRGEQFF. For the CDR3, the DNA is TGTGCCACCAGCCCTAACGGGCGGGGCGAGCAGTTCTTC.